A single TCR beta chain is shown here with its context. Naive CD4+ cells had CD25+ Tregs removed. TCRdb re-called the 5' RACE reads through MiXCR, storing one row per CDR3 protein. Here the sample spans 25,000 to 40,000 distinct CDR3 sequences, about 28% being singletons. The length of the CDR3 is 15 residues. In germline, CDR1 is DFQATT, CDR2 SNEGSKA (reference sequence). V lost 1 base, J lost 14 bases, and 21 bases lay in between. This TCR came from a female donor with breast cancer. Sequencing was performed on naive CD4+ T cells sorted from a lymph node. This sample's subset: naive CD4+ T cells, CD4+CD45RA+CD25-. This chain connects TRBV20-1 to TRBJ1-6, with D possibly being TRBD1 (5 bases). In DNA, the CDR3 is TGCAGTGCTAGAGGTCGGACGGACATTGGGGGGACCCTCCACTTT. Its protein product is CSARGRTDIGGTLHF.